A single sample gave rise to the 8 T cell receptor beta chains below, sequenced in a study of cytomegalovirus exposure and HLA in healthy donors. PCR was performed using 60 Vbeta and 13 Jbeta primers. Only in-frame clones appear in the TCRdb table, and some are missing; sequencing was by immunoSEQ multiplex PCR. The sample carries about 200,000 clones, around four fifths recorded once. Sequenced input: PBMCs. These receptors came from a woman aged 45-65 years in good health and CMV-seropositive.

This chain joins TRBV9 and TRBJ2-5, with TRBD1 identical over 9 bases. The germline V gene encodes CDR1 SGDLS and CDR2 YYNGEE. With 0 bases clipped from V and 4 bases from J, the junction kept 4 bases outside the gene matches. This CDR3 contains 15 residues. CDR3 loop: CASSVGDRDVETQYF. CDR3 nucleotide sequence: TGTGCCAGCAGCGTAGGGGACAGGGATGTAGAGACCCAGTACTTC. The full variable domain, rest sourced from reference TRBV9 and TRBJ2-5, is DSGVTQTPKHLITATGQRVTLRCSPRSGDLSVYWYQQSLDQGLQFLIQYYNGEERAKGNILERFSAQQFPDLHSELNLSSLELGDSALYFCASSVGDRDVETQYFGPGTRLLVL.

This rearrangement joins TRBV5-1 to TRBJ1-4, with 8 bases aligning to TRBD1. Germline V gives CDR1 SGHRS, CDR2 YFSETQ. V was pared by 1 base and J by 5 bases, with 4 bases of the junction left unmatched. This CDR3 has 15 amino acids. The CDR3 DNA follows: TGCGCCAGCAGCTTGAGTGACAGGGGCAATGAAAAACTGTTTTTT. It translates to CASSLSDRGNEKLFF.

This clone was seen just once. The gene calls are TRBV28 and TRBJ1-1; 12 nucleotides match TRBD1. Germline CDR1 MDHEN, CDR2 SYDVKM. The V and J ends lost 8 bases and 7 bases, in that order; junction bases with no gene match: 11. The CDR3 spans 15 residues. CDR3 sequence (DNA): TGTGCCAGCCTCACCCCGGGACAGGGGGCAAATGAAGCTTTCTTT. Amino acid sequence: CASLTPGQGANEAFF.

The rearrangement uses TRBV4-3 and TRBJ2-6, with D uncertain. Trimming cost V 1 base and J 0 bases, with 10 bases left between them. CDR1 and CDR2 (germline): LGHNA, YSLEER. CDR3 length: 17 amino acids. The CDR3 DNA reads TGCGCCAGCAGCCAAGGTTCGTCCCGCTCTGGGGCCAACGTCCTGACTTTC. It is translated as CASSQGSSRSGANVLTF.

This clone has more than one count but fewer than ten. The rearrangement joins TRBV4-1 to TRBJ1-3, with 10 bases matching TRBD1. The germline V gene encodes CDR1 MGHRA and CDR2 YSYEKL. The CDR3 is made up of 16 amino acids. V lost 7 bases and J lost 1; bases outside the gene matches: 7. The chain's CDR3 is CASTYDRGLSGNTIYF. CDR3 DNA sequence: TGCGCCAGCACCTATGACAGGGGGCTTTCTGGAAACACCATATATTTT.

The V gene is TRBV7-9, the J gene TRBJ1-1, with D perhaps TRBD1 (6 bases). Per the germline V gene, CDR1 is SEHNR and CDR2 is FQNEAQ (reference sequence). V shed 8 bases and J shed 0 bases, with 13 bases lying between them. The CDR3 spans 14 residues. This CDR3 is CASLPGHMNTEAFF. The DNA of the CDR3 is TGTGCCAGCCTTCCGGGACACATGAACACTGAAGCTTTCTTT. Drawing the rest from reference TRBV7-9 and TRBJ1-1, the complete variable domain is DTGVSQNPRHKITKRGQNVTFRCDPISEHNRLYWYRQTLGQGPEFLTYFQNEAQLEKSRLLSDRFSAERPKGSFSTLEIQRTEQGDSAMYLCASLPGHMNTEAFFGQGTRLTVV.

CDR3 amino acids: CASSRGLAGVQQFF. The CDR3 DNA is TGTGCCAGCAGCCGTGGACTAGCGGGAGTACAGCAGTTCTTC. This chain connects TRBV27 to TRBJ2-1; 13 nucleotides match TRBD2. The CDR3 is 14 amino acids. The V segment lost 6 bases and the J segment 11 bases; nucleotides outside the gene matches: 7. Per germline, CDR1 MNHEY and CDR2 SMNVEV (reference sequence).

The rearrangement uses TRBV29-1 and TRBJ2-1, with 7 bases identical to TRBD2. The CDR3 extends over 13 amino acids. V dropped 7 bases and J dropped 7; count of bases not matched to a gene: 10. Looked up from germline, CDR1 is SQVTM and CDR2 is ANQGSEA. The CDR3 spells CSAPRQGGNEQFF. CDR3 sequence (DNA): TGCAGCGCCCCGCGGCAGGGAGGGAATGAGCAGTTCTTC.